Listed below are T cell receptor beta chains from one sample, sequenced in a study of cytomegalovirus exposure and HLA in healthy donors. The protocol was immunoSEQ multiplex PCR, while the TCRdb copy is restricted to in-frame clones and leaves out a portion. Altogether some 110,000 clones are present, roughly four fifths being singletons, with the ten largest covering about 1.5%. Input material: PBMCs. These receptors originate from a man aged 50 to 60 in good health and CMV-seronegative. The CDR3 runs from the conserved cysteine through the conserved F or W. D genes are given only for firm matches. Where a row states a size, it is once, few, many or the class of an expanded clone; other rows omit it.

V gene: TRBV20-1
D gene: NA
J gene: TRBJ1-2
clone size: NA
CDR3 DNA: TGCAGTGCCACGACAGTTGGCTACACCTTC
CDR3 protein: CSATTVGYTF

V gene: TRBV25-1
D gene: TRBD1
J gene: TRBJ1-1
clone size: once
CDR3 DNA: TGTGCCAGCAGTGAACAACAGGGGGCGGACACTGAAGCTTTCTTT
CDR3 protein: CASSEQQGADTEAFF

V gene: TRBV5-1
D gene: NA
J gene: TRBJ2-3
clone size: NA
CDR3 DNA: TGCGCCAGCAGCTTGGAGAACAGGGTGACAGATATGCAGTATTTT
CDR3 protein: CASSLENRVTDMQYF

V gene: TRBV6-5
D gene: NA
J gene: TRBJ1-1
clone size: NA
CDR3 DNA: TGTGCCAGCAGACAGGGAGCAAACACTGAAGCTTTCTTT
CDR3 protein: CASRQGANTEAFF

V gene: TRBV10-1
D gene: NA
J gene: TRBJ1-3
clone size: few
CDR3 DNA: TGCGCCAGCACCCGGACAGCTGGAAACACCATATATTTT
CDR3 protein: CASTRTAGNTIYF

V gene: TRBV10-3
D gene: TRBD2
J gene: TRBJ2-1
clone size: NA
CDR3 DNA: TGTGCCAGCAGGACTAGCGGGGATGACGAGCAGTTCTTC
CDR3 protein: CASRTSGDDEQFF

V gene: TRBV27
D gene: TRBD1
J gene: TRBJ1-1
clone size: NA
CDR3 DNA: TGTGCCAGCAGACAGGGGGAGGGCACTGAAGCTTTCTTT
CDR3 protein: CASRQGEGTEAFF

V gene: TRBV18
D gene: TRBD1
J gene: TRBJ1-1
clone size: NA
CDR3 DNA: TGTGCCAGCTCACCTGGGACAGGGTACACTGAAGCTTTCTTT
CDR3 protein: CASSPGTGYTEAFF

V gene: TRBV7-3
D gene: NA
J gene: TRBJ1-1
clone size: few
CDR3 DNA: TGTGCCAGCAAAAAGGGAGCGAACACTGAAGCTTTCTTT
CDR3 protein: CASKKGANTEAFF

V gene: TRBV9
D gene: TRBD1
J gene: TRBJ2-1
clone size: NA
CDR3 DNA: TGTGCCAGCAGCCCTCTCCCCGGGACAGGGTCCTACAATGAGCAGTTCTTC
CDR3 protein: CASSPLPGTGSYNEQFF

V gene: TRBV5-8
D gene: TRBD2
J gene: TRBJ2-2
clone size: NA
CDR3 DNA: TGTGCCAGCACCCGGGGGGGCCCCGGGGAGCTGTTTTTT
CDR3 protein: CASTRGGPGELFF

V gene: TRBV11-2
D gene: TRBD1
J gene: TRBJ1-1
clone size: NA
CDR3 DNA: TGTGCCAGCACCAGGGGACAGTCCATGAACACTGAAGCTTTCTTT
CDR3 protein: CASTRGQSMNTEAFF

V gene: TRBV7-2
D gene: NA
J gene: TRBJ2-1
clone size: NA
CDR3 DNA: TGTGCCAGCAGCCGTAGAGAGAATGAGCAGTTCTTC
CDR3 protein: CASSRRENEQFF

V gene: TRBV7-3
D gene: TRBD1
J gene: TRBJ1-2
clone size: NA
CDR3 DNA: TGTGCCAGCAGCTTATCGGGACAGGGGGCGATTGGTGGCTACACCTTC
CDR3 protein: CASSLSGQGAIGGYTF

V gene: TRBV5-1
D gene: TRBD2
J gene: TRBJ2-3
clone size: NA
CDR3 DNA: TGCGCCAGCAGCTTTCGGGTGACTAGCGGGGATGATACGCAGTATTTT
CDR3 protein: CASSFRVTSGDDTQYF

V gene: TRBV5-1
D gene: NA
J gene: TRBJ2-1
clone size: NA
CDR3 DNA: TGCGCCAGCAGCTTGGCCGGGGGAGGGGGTTACAATGAGCAGTTCTTC
CDR3 protein: CASSLAGGGGYNEQFF

V gene: TRBV7-9
D gene: TRBD1
J gene: TRBJ2-3
clone size: NA
CDR3 DNA: TGTGCCAGCAGCATCGGGACAGGGGCCGATACGCAGTATTTT
CDR3 protein: CASSIGTGADTQYF

V gene: TRBV6-6
D gene: NA
J gene: TRBJ2-1
clone size: once
CDR3 DNA: TGTGCCAGCAGTACACGCAATGAGCAGTTCTTC
CDR3 protein: CASSTRNEQFF

V gene: TRBV4-3
D gene: NA
J gene: TRBJ1-1
clone size: few
CDR3 DNA: TGCGCCAGCAGCCAGCGACAGGCATGGAACACTGAAGCTTTCTTT
CDR3 protein: CASSQRQAWNTEAFF

V gene: TRBV28
D gene: TRBD2
J gene: TRBJ2-1
clone size: NA
CDR3 DNA: TGTGCTGTCCTAGCGGGGGGCGGGGACAATGAGCAGTTCTTC
CDR3 protein: CAVLAGGGDNEQFF

V gene: TRBV20-1
D gene: NA
J gene: TRBJ1-1
clone size: NA
CDR3 DNA: TGCAGTGCTAGTCAGGGTCTTGAAGCTTTCTTT
CDR3 protein: CSASQGLEAFF

V gene: TRBV10-3
D gene: NA
J gene: TRBJ2-3
clone size: NA
CDR3 DNA: TGTGCCATCAGTGGGGACTCCACAGATACGCAGTATTTT
CDR3 protein: CAISGDSTDTQYF

V gene: TRBV5-1
D gene: NA
J gene: TRBJ2-1
clone size: NA
CDR3 DNA: TGCGCCAGCAGCTCTTCGGGACAAAATACCTACAATGAGCAGTTCTTC
CDR3 protein: CASSSSGQNTYNEQFF

V gene: TRBV19
D gene: TRBD1
J gene: TRBJ1-1
clone size: NA
CDR3 DNA: TGTGCCAGTATCTCCAGGGGGCGCGACACTGAAGCTTTCTTT
CDR3 protein: CASISRGRDTEAFF

V gene: TRBV27
D gene: NA
J gene: TRBJ2-5
clone size: NA
CDR3 DNA: TGTGCCAGCAGTTTAACCAGCTGGACAGTACAAGAGACCCAGTACTTC
CDR3 protein: CASSLTSWTVQETQYF

V gene: TRBV6-1
D gene: NA
J gene: TRBJ1-1
clone size: NA
CDR3 DNA: TGTGCCAGCAGTGAAGTTCACAACCGGCGGATTGAAGCTTTCTTT
CDR3 protein: CASSEVHNRRIEAFF

V gene: TRBV4-1
D gene: TRBD1
J gene: TRBJ1-4
clone size: NA
CDR3 DNA: TGCGCCAGCAGCCAATACAGACAGGGTTCTAATGAAAAACTGTTTTTT
CDR3 protein: CASSQYRQGSNEKLFF